This record covers a single T cell receptor beta chain. This CDR3 has 15 residues. From germline, CDR1 is MNHEY and CDR2 SVGAGI. The V and J ends lost 2 bases and 4 bases, in that order; junction bases with no gene match: 1. Sequencing used immunoSEQ multiplex PCR; TCRdb keeps in-frame clones, though not all of them. Seen here are 75,000 to 90,000 clones, less than 90% observed once, and the top ten hold over 10%. This sample is drawn from a study of blood T cell repertoires in COVID-19. Sequenced material: peripheral blood. The sequence derives from a human donor in a cohort sampled during active COVID-19. The genes are TRBV6-5 and TRBJ2-3; TRBD1 agrees at 12 bases. CDR3 nucleotides: TGTGCCAGCAGTTACGGGACAGGGGGCGCAGATACGCAGTATTTT. Translation gives CASSYGTGGADTQYF.